This section outlines one T cell receptor beta chain sequence together with its context. This clone is a singleton in its sample. This receptor's antigen is unknown. No much larger clone is present one base from it, and per-base qualities are unavailable. The CDR3 regions of human TCRbeta chains were analyzed by immunosequencing. Processing in the source paper ran as follows. Repertoire TCRs were checked for matches against a reference library of SARS-CoV-2-specific TCRs that had been generated using the MIRA antigen-specificity platform. Breadth was defined as the fraction of unique TCRs that were SARS-CoV-2-associated. Depth was defined as the fraction of total T cells that were SARS-CoV-2-associated. Using the MIRA data, each spike-specific TCR was assigned both to the spike region to which the TCR was reactive and to a CD4 or CD8 class. Log10-transformed breadth and depth values were compared by one-way ANOVA with Sidak's multiple comparisons tests. TCRdb holds this immuneACCESS table with in-frame rearrangements only. Some clones are missing; in checked studies, unresolved V genes explain under half, and the rest has no known cause. The V and J calls and clone size are taken from that table; D and trimming were inferred from the DNA. This sample gives 100,000 to 150,000 clones in total; roughly 91% of them show up just once. Of the sample, 0.9% to 1.2% falls within the top ten clones.

At the junction V is shortened by 1 base and J by 2 bases, with 11 bases in between. According to the germline V gene (reference sequence), CDR1 reads SEHNR and CDR2 reads FQNEAQ. The CDR3 starts with the cysteine, ends with the phenylalanine, and has 15 residues. The read is trimmed to its CDR3 DNA, 45 bases read in frame from base 1. This sample is drawn from a study of T cell responses to AZD1222 COVID-19 vaccine (dated by TCRdb to 2020 to 2023). In the study overall: TCR sequencing was performed for about 250 trial participants, of whom about 200 were given two doses of AZD1222 and around 25 were given two doses of MenACWY control vaccine. Trial participants were enrolled into age subgroups of 18-55, 56-69 and 70-plus years, which contained around 150, 29 and 61 TCR-sequenced participants, respectively. Study-wide findings and limitations: Spike-specific TCR breadth and depth rose significantly after two AZD1222 doses compared with day 0 and with MenACWY recipients. Vaccine-associated CD4 TCRs spanned the whole spike protein, with dominant responses in regions 160-218 and 743-854. Most participants were white British and females outnumbered males, and the authors suggested that clonal diversity may have been underestimated. Reportedly, close to half of the unique spike-specific TCRs recognized epitopes lying outside the regions that are mutated in the B.1.351 and B.1.1.7 variants. In the small 56-69-year group, the increase in depth fell short of significance, most likely because of low power. Conclusions about previously exposed vaccinees were limited because only six AZD1222 recipients were SARS-CoV-2 seropositive at baseline. Because no samples from the day 14 peak response were available, repertoires could be characterized only after the peak T cell response.

The time point label on this specimen signifies: about 28 days (+/-7) after the second vaccine dose. AZD1222 recipients with second doses at about 4 weeks or about 12 weeks were pooled, because spike-specific TCR depth and breadth did not differ between schedules. The vaccinee samples were drawn from two UK trials, COV001 and COV002, one of which was a single-blind randomized controlled phase 2/3 trial testing AZD1222 (ChAdOx1 nCoV-19) in healthy adults. For TCRbeta chain sequencing, PBMC samples from trial participants were taken at day 0 and at day 28 after the second dose. This specimen was peripheral blood, taken 28 days after the second AZD1222 dose. This receptor was taken from an adult who received the AZD1222 COVID-19 vaccine. The chain is encoded by TRBV7-9 joined to TRBJ1-1; TRBD1 is a weak D gene call, 5 bases matching. DNA sequence: TGTGCCAGCAGCTTAGGGGGACTTCTTAACACTGAAGCTTTCTTT. Translated, this is CASSLGGLLNTEAFF.